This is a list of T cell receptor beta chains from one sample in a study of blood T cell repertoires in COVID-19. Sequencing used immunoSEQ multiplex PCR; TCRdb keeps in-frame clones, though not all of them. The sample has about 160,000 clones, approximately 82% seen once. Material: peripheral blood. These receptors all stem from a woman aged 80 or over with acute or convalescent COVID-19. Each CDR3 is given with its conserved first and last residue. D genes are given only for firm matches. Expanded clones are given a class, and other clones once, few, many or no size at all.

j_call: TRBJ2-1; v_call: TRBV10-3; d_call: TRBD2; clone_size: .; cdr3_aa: CAISESRTSGRSEQFF
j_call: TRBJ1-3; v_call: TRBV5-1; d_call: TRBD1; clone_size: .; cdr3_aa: CASSLAVGQAGNTIYF
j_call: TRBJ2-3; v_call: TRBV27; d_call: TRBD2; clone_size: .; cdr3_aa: CASSQRLAGVDTQYF
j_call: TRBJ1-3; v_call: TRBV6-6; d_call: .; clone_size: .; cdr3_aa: CASSRRDSRRSGNTIYF
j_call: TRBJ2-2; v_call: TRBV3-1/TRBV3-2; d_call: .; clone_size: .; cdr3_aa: CASSQNRGSTGELFF
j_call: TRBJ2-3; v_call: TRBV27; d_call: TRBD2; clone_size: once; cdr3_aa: CASMLAAGFTDTQYF
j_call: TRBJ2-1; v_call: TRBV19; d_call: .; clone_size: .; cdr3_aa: CASSTPYGGREQFF
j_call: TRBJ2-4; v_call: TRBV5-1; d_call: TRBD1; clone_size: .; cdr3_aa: CASSRGDTGGRGKNIQYF
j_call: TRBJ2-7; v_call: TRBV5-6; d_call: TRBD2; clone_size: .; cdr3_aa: CASSYGTSGLSTYEQYF
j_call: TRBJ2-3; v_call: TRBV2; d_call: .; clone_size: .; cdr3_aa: CASSIEADTQYF
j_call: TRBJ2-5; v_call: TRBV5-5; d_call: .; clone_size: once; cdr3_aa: CASSLWLETQYF
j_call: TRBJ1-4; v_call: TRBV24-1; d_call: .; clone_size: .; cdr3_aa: CATSDLRRVDEKLFF
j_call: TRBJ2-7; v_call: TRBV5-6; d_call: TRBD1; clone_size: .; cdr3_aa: CASSIIRDRVSYEQYF
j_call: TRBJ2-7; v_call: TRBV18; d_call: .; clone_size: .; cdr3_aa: CASSPGTGEGEQYF
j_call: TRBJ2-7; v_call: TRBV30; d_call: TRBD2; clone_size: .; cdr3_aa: CAWSLAGAYEQYF
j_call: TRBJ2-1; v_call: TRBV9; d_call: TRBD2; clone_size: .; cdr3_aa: CASSVSGIPYNEQFF
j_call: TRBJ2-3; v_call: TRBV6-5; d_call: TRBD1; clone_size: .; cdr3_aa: CASSLGTGAGDTQYF
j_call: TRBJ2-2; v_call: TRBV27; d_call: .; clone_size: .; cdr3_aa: CASSLLAGAMRTGELFF
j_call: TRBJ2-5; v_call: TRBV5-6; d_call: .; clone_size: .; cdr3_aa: CASSQTPGQETQYF
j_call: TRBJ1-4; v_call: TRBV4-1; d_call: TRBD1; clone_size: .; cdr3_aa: CASSQGSGQVNEKLFF
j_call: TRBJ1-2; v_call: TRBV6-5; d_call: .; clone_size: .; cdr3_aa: CASRGRGYGYTF
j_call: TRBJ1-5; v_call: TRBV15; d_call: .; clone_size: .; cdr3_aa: CATSSGLGGQPQHF
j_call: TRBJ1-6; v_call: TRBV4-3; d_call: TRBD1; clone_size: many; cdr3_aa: CASSQARGDGNSPLHF
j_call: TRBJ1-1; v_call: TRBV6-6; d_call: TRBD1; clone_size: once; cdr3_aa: CASRAGTGVEGTEAFF
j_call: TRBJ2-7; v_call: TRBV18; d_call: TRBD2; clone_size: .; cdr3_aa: CASSPLESGSGYEQYF
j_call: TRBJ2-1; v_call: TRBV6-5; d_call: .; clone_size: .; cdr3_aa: CASRIQAASYNEQFF
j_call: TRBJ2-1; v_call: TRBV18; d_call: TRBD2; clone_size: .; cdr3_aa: CASSQTSGGYNEQFF
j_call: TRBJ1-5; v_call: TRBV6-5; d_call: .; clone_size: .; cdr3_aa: CASSYSGVSGQPQHF
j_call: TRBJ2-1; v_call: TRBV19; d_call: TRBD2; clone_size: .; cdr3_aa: CASSSPGLANNEQFF
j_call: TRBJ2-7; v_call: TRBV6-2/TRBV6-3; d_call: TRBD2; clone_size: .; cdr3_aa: CASSYRPGGRFYEQYF
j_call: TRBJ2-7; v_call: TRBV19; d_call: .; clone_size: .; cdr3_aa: CASSSGTHSYEQYF
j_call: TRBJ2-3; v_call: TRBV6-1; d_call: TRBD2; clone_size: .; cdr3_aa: CASSVGGLAGGDDTQYF
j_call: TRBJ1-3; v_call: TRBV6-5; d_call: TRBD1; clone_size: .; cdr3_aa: CASSPQGEKNTIYF
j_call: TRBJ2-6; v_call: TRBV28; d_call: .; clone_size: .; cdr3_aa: CASSPRTVVSGANVLTF
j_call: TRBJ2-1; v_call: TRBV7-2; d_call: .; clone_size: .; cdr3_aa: CASSPTSGYNEQFF
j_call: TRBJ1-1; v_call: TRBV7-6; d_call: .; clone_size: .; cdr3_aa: CASSLDPPAATNTEAFF